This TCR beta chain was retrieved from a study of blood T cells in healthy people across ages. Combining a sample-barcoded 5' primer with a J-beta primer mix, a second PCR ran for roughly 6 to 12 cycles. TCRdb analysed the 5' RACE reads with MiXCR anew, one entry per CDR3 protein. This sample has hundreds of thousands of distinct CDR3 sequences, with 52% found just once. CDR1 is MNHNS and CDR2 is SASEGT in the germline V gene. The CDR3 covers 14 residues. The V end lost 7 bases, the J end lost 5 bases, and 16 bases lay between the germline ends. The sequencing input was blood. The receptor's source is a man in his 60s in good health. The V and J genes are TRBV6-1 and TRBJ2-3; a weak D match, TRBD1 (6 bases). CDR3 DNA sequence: TGTGCCAGCAATGTGTGGGGGCCGGGAGATACGCAGTATTTT. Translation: CASNVWGPGDTQYF.